Each of the 11 T cell receptor beta chains below was sequenced from the same sample in a study of immune characterization of retroperitoneal liposarcoma. TCRdb reprocessed the PCR reads via MiXCR and lists one record per CDR3 protein. Among some 5,100 distinct CDR3 sequences listed, around 30% were seen once. Material for sequencing was tumor tissue. These receptors came from a female donor with retroperitoneal liposarcoma.

The chain couples TRBV6-1 to TRBJ2-5, with 9 bases aligning to TRBD1. The CDR3 loop spans 14 amino acids. CDR1 and CDR2 from the germline V gene are MNHNS and SASEGT. V shed 7 bases and J 2 bases; nucleotides not matched to a gene: 5. The CDR3 sequence is CASTPDRGQETQYF. CDR3 sequence (DNA): TGTGCCAGCACCCCGGACAGGGGACAAGAGACCCAGTACTTC.

The chain employs TRBV10-3 and TRBJ2-1; TRBD1 matches at 7 bases. V dropped 4 bases and J dropped 7; count of bases not matched to a gene: 7. There are 14 residues in the CDR3. The germline gives CDR1 ENHRY, CDR2 SYGVKD. The CDR3 loop is CAISGRQGRNEQFF. In nucleotides, the CDR3 is TGTGCCATCAGTGGAAGACAGGGCAGAAATGAGCAGTTCTTC.

This sequence joins TRBV10-2 and TRBJ2-3; D gene unclear. The J call is in doubt because the DNA end fits TRBJ2-7 better. The CDR3 totals 11 residues. Per germline, CDR1 WSHSY and CDR2 SAAADI. The CDR3 DNA reads TGCGCCAGCAGACAAGATTACGAGCAGTACTTC. It is translated as CASRQDYEQYF.

The chain has TRBV18 and TRBJ2-3; D remains ambiguous. The ends were cut back, 8 bases at V and 2 bases at J, with 8 bases in the middle. Germline CDR1 reads KGHSH; CDR2 reads LQKENI. The CDR3 length is 12 residues. For the CDR3, the DNA is TGTGCCAGCACCCGAACCACAGATACGCAGTATTTT. Residues: CASTRTTDTQYF.

This clonotype was observed many times. The gene calls are TRBV7-3 and TRBJ2-1; D possibly corresponds to TRBD2 (6 bases). The CDR3 spans 17 residues. Per the germline V gene, CDR1 is SGHTA and CDR2 is FQGTGA. V dropped 0 bases and J dropped 0 bases, with 12 bases sitting between them. CDR3 DNA sequence: TGTGCCAGCAGCTTAACGTTAAGGGAGGACTCCTACAATGAGCAGTTCTTC. Residues: CASSLTLREDSYNEQFF.

This clonotype counts as large (0.1 to 1%). The V call is TRBV6-1, the J call TRBJ2-6; no definite D call. The ends were cut back, 8 bases at V and 0 bases at J, with 11 bases in the middle. The germline CDR1 and CDR2 sequences are MNHNS and SASEGT. CDR3 length: 15 amino acids. In DNA form, the CDR3 reads TGTGCCAGCCGCCCGGACCGCTCTGGGGCCAACGTCCTGACTTTC. This translates into CASRPDRSGANVLTF.

This clonotype appeared a few times. The chain uses TRBV3-1 and TRBJ2-5, with D perhaps matching TRBD2 (6 bases). The CDR3 has 15 residues. Germline CDR1 and CDR2: LGHDT and YNNKEL (reference sequence). The V end lost 0 bases, the J end lost 5 bases, and 13 bases lay between the germline ends. The chain's CDR3 is CASSQDDGSGETQYF. CDR3 DNA sequence: TGTGCCAGCAGCCAAGATGACGGGAGTGGGGAGACCCAGTACTTC.

To note about this clonotype: Compared with germline, one end of the junction differs, possibly owing to a read error. The chain is built from TRBV7-6 and TRBJ2-2; no reliable D call. CDR1 and CDR2 (germline): SGHVS, FNYEAQ. There are 10 residues in the CDR3. CDR3 DNA: TGCGGCGCGGACCCCGGGGAGCTGTTTTTT. This codes for CGADPGELFF.

This clonotype was counted many times. The chain uses TRBV5-4 and TRBJ2-7; 8 positions match TRBD2. The CDR3 has 21 amino acids. V gave up 1 base and J gave up 3 bases; unmatched junction bases: 24. CDR1 is SGHNT, CDR2 YYREEE, per germline (reference sequence). The chain's CDR3 is CASSLRSSGLALLRLCYEQYF. DNA of the CDR3: TGTGCCAGCAGCTTGAGGAGTAGCGGACTAGCACTTCTTAGGCTATGCTACGAGCAGTACTTC. Supplemented by reference TRBV5-4 and TRBJ2-7, the full variable domain reads ETGVTQSPTHLIKTRGQQVTLRCSSQSGHNTVSWYQQALGQGPQFIFQYYREEENGRGNFPPRFSGLQFPNYSSELNVNALELDDSALYLCASSLRSSGLALLRLCYEQYFGPGTRLTVT.

This clonotype came up many times. The gene calls are TRBV12-3 or TRBV12-4 and TRBJ2-3, with a tentative D call TRBD2 (5 bases). V lost 6 bases, J lost 3 bases, and 25 bases lay in between. This CDR3 region has 18 residues. The CDR3 sequence is CASRLWAFEGFRTDTQYF. CDR3 nucleotides: TGTGCCAGCAGACTATGGGCTTTCGAGGGATTTCGGACAGATACGCAGTATTTT.

The J gene is TRBJ2-3, the V gene TRBV11-2; 8 bases map to TRBD1. V dropped 4 bases and J dropped 0; count of bases not matched to a gene: 6. Germline V lookup: CDR1 SGHAT, CDR2 FQNNGV. CDR3 length equals 16 residues. CDR3 in DNA: TGTGCCAGCAGCTCACATACAGGGGGGAGCACAGATACGCAGTATTTT. Amino acid sequence: CASSSHTGGSTDTQYF.